These 4 T cell receptor beta chains were all obtained from the same sample, sequenced in a study of tissue T cells after allogeneic stem cell transplantation. Clones were read by immunoSEQ multiplex PCR, and TCRdb kept only the in-frame ones, dropping some. Among 3,000 to 5,000 clones listed, roughly 50% were seen once. Sample time point: mouse harvest day 7 after allogeneic transplant. The graft held 10^6 splenic CD5+ T cells and 10^7 T-cell-depleted bone marrow cells. The material sequenced was lymph node tissue. The receptors shown here come from a female BALB/c mouse given C57BL/6 T cells with graft-versus-host disease after an allogeneic hematopoietic cell transplant.

Remarks on this clone: Gene names and germline match the mouse. The CDR3 end lies 1 residue beyond the end of the read and is filled in from the germline J gene. V and J are TRBV26 and TRBJ1-3; 8 nucleotides agree with TRBD1. Germline lookup yields CDR1 KGHPV and CDR2 FQNQEV (reference sequence). The CDR3 length is 15 residues. Trimming cost V 2 bases and J 0 bases; bases outside gene matches: 0. The part of the CDR3 DNA that was read is TGTGCCAGCAGTCTGACAGGGGGTTCTGGAAATACGCTCTAT. Its protein is CASSLTGGSGNTLY. In full, the CDR3 reads CASSLTGGSGNTLYF.

This clone is labeled medium-sized (0.01 to 0.1%). Genes and germline come from the mouse. The observed sequence ends 1 residue before the CDR3 terminus, with the missing tail filled in from the germline J gene. The chain links TRBV26 to TRBJ1-3, with D perhaps TRBD1 (6 bases). V dropped 4 bases and J dropped 2 bases, with 6 bases sitting between them. This CDR3 is built from 13 residues. The V gene's germline CDR1 is KGHPV and CDR2 FQNQEV (reference sequence). CDR3 amino acids: CASSQGAGNTLYF. The CDR3 DNA, read in part, is TGTGCCAGCAGTCAGGGGGCTGGAAATACGCTCTAT.

Details on this clone: The genes are named according to mouse. Partial CDR3 DNA: TGTGCCAGCAGTTCGGACAGATATGAACAGTAC. The encoded protein is CASSSDRYEQY. The entire CDR3 protein is CASSSDRYEQYF. The chain recombines TRBV15 with TRBJ2-7; a weak D match, TRBD1 (6 bases). The CDR3 is cut off 1 residue early in the read; its end comes from the germline J gene. Germline CDR1 reads SGHND; CDR2 reads FRSKSL. This CDR3 is 12 amino acids long. V was clipped by 4 bases and J by 4 bases, with 8 bases between them.

With regard to this clone: Mouse germline and gene names are used. This chain's CDR3 is CSSSQSLGGRDTQYF. The DNA read from the CDR3 is TGCTCCAGCAGTCAATCCCTGGGGGGGCGAGACACCCAGTAC. This chain joins TRBV23 and TRBJ2-5; the D call TRBD2 from the table was never checked on the DNA. The observed sequence ends 1 residue before the CDR3 terminus, with the missing tail filled in from the germline J gene. The CDR3 is made up of 15 amino acids. CDR1 and CDR2 (germline): KGHTA, FQNQQP.